Below are 21 T cell receptor beta chains sequenced from a single sample in a study of blood T cell repertoires in COVID-19. Some clones are missing from TCRdb's copy, which holds only in-frame ones; the method was immunoSEQ multiplex PCR. The table has roughly 230,000 clones, 89% seen once. Sequences were obtained from peripheral blood. These receptors all stem from a woman aged 35 to 49 who had recovered from COVID-19.

The rearrangement links TRBV30 to TRBJ1-2, with 9 nucleotides matching TRBD1. Germline V gene data show CDR1 as GTSNPN and CDR2 as SVGIG (reference sequence). V lost 2 bases and J lost 9; bases outside the gene matches: 10. The CDR3 spans 14 residues. As DNA, the CDR3 is TGTGCCTGGAGTCCCCTCTATGACAGGGGGAGCTACACCTTC. Amino acids: CAWSPLYDRGSYTF.

The chain carries TRBV30 and TRBJ2-5; no clear D. Germline CDR1 reads GTSNPN; CDR2 reads SVGIG (reference sequence). Trimming removed 2 bases from V and 4 bases from J, with 17 bases in between. The CDR3 extends over 15 amino acids. The CDR3 is CAWSNPGSLRETQYF. The CDR3 nucleotides read TGTGCCTGGAGTAACCCAGGATCCCTCCGAGAGACCCAGTACTTC.

The chain joins TRBV5-6 to TRBJ2-7, with D unresolved. V lost 4 bases and J 3 bases, leaving 5 bases between the germline ends. The germline CDR1 and CDR2 sequences are SGHDT and YYEEEE. There are 11 residues in the CDR3. The chain's CDR3 is CASSTDYEQYV. For the CDR3, the DNA is TGTGCCAGCAGCACAGACTACGAGCAGTACGTC.

This chain links TRBV27 with TRBJ1-2; maybe TRBD1 (6 bases). CDR1 is MNHEY and CDR2 is SMNVEV in the germline V gene (reference sequence). Trimming shortened V by 6 bases and J by 4 bases, and 27 bases separated the two germline ends. This CDR3 comprises 18 residues. The CDR3 loop reads CASRTFWDTREAGYGYTF. CDR3 sequence (DNA): TGTGCCAGCAGGACATTTTGGGACACCCGGGAGGCGGGCTATGGCTACACCTTC.

J is TRBJ2-2 and V is TRBV9; 10 nucleotides match TRBD2. Germline values: CDR1 SGDLS, CDR2 YYNGEE. This CDR3 is built from 19 residues. J was trimmed by 3 bases and V by 2 bases; bases with no gene match: 13. The CDR3 here is CASSVMLAGALVDTGELFF. The CDR3 DNA reads as TGTGCCAGCAGCGTCATGCTAGCGGGGGCTCTCGTGGACACCGGGGAGCTGTTTTTT.

The chain employs TRBV5-1 and TRBJ1-6; 7 nucleotides agree with TRBD1. After removal of 0 bases from V and 8 bases from J, the junction contained 5 bases not matched to a gene. This CDR3 has 15 residues. Germline lookup yields CDR1 SGHRS and CDR2 YFSETQ. The CDR3 DNA reads as TGCGCCAGCAGCTTGGCCGGACAGGTCTATTCACCCCTCCACTTT. Translating it yields CASSLAGQVYSPLHF.

The sample holds a few counts of this clone. The chain combines TRBV6-5 with TRBJ2-5; D not certain. The CDR3 consists of 13 residues. V was pared by 6 bases and J by 3 bases, with 11 bases between. Germline V gives CDR1 MNHEY, CDR2 SVGAGI. CDR3 sequence: CASRRRVEETQYF. CDR3 in DNA: TGTGCCAGCAGGCGGCGTGTCGAAGAGACCCAGTACTTC.

V is TRBV5-6 and J is TRBJ1-2, with D uncertain. Per germline, CDR1 SGHDT and CDR2 YYEEEE. There are 13 residues in the CDR3. V was clipped by 5 bases and J by 4 bases, with 12 bases between them. CDR3 residues: CASSTVDAYGYTF. The CDR3 nucleotides read TGTGCCAGCAGTACGGTTGATGCCTATGGCTACACCTTC.

The V call is TRBV18, the J call TRBJ2-5; D gene unclear. Germline CDR1 is KGHSH and CDR2 is LQKENI. V was trimmed by 3 bases and J by 2 bases, leaving 10 bases between them. This CDR3 has 14 residues. CDR3 DNA: TGTGCCAGCTCACCCCAATCACGGCAAGAGACCCAGTACTTC. It yields the protein CASSPQSRQETQYF.

V usage is TRBV3-1 (or the pseudogene TRBV3-2) and J usage is TRBJ2-3; 11 nucleotides agree with TRBD2. The length of the CDR3 is 15 residues. The V segment lost 1 base and the J segment 3 bases; nucleotides outside the gene matches: 0. Germline V gene lookup returns CDR1 LGHDT and CDR2 YNNKEL (reference sequence). CDR3 nucleotide sequence: TGTGCCAGCAGCCAAGTAGCGGGGGGGACAGATACGCAGTATTTT. Translated, it gives CASSQVAGGTDTQYF.

The J gene is TRBJ2-1, the V gene TRBV19; D may be TRBD2 (6 bases). This CDR3 has 15 residues. With 5 bases removed from V and 7 bases from J, the gap between germline ends came to 18 bases. The germline CDR1 and CDR2 sequences are LNHDA and SQIVND (reference sequence). The CDR3 protein is CASSPGSRGTNEQFF. CDR3 DNA: TGTGCCAGTAGTCCAGGATCGCGGGGAACAAATGAGCAGTTCTTC.

CDR3 loop: CASSVRGHYPGEAFF. DNA of the CDR3: TGTGCCAGCAGTGTCCGGGGACACTACCCTGGTGAAGCTTTCTTT. V gene TRBV25-1 combines with J gene TRBJ1-1; D may be TRBD1 (6 bases). Germline V gene data show CDR1 as MGHDK and CDR2 as SYGVNS. The CDR3 runs 15 residues. V was shortened by 4 bases and J by 7 bases, with 19 bases between the two germline ends.

V and J are TRBV6-5 and TRBJ1-1; possible D gene TRBD1, 5 bases. With 7 bases removed from V and 5 bases from J, the gap between germline ends came to 11 bases. Germline V gene sequence: CDR1 MNHEY, CDR2 SVGAGI. CDR3 length: 12 residues. CDR3 protein: CASKIGETEAFF. The CDR3, as DNA: TGTGCCAGCAAAATAGGGGAAACTGAAGCTTTCTTT.

This clone was detected once. V and J are TRBV5-1 and TRBJ2-3, with a weak D call TRBD1 (6 bases). Deletions cut 1 base from V and 7 bases from J, with 16 bases between. Germline loops: CDR1 SGHRS, CDR2 YFSETQ. This CDR3 contains 15 residues. As DNA, the CDR3 is TGCGCCAGCAGCTTGAGTACAGGGTGGGATCATACGCAGTATTTT. Protein: CASSLSTGWDHTQYF.

The chain joins TRBV7-2 to TRBJ2-1; no firm D call. The germline V gene encodes CDR1 SGHTA and CDR2 FQGNSA. There are 12 residues in the CDR3. Trimming left V 3 bases short and J 7 bases short, with 7 bases between. The CDR3 is CASSLERNEQFF. DNA for the CDR3: TGTGCCAGCAGCTTGGAGCGTAATGAGCAGTTCTTC.

V gene TRBV5-4 combines with J gene TRBJ1-2; D might be TRBD1 (5 bases). The V gene's germline CDR1 is SGHNT and CDR2 YYREEE (reference sequence). V gave up 3 bases and J gave up 8 bases, with 11 bases separating them. This CDR3 spans 12 amino acids. CDR3 DNA sequence: TGTGCCAGCAGCTCACAGGCTTTGGGCTACACCTTC. Its protein is CASSSQALGYTF.

This chain uses TRBV18 with TRBJ1-5; the D is unclear. The V end lost 2 bases, the J end lost 1 base, and 9 bases lay between the germline ends. CDR3 length: 15 residues. Germline assignment: CDR1 KGHSH and CDR2 LQKENI. The CDR3 is CASSPFPGSNQPQHF. The CDR3 bases are TGTGCCAGCTCACCATTTCCGGGAAGCAATCAGCCCCAGCATTTT.

The chain links TRBV5-6 to TRBJ1-2; 8 bases align to TRBD1. This CDR3 spans 16 amino acids. Germline V lookup: CDR1 SGHDT, CDR2 YYEEEE. V dropped 4 bases and J dropped 4; count of bases not matched to a gene: 12. The CDR3 region is CASSRRLGQVGYGYTF. CDR3 DNA sequence: TGTGCCAGCAGCCGGAGGTTGGGACAGGTTGGCTATGGCTACACCTTC.

The CDR3 DNA reads TGTGCCAGCAGTGAGGGACAACACCAAGAGACCCAGTACTTC. Translated: CASSEGQHQETQYF. The genes are TRBV2 and TRBJ2-5; D may be TRBD1 (6 bases). The V gene lost 3 bases and the J gene lost 0 bases, with 8 bases spanning the gap. This CDR3 is built from 14 residues. Germline V CDR1 and CDR2: SNHLY, FYNNEI. The variable domain in full, completed from reference TRBV2 and TRBJ2-5, reads EPEVTQTPSHQVTQMGQEVILRCVPISNHLYFYWYRQILGQKVEFLVSFYNNEISEKSEIFDDQFSVERPDGSNFTLKIRSTKLEDSAMYFCASSEGQHQETQYFGPGTRLLVL.

V gene TRBV9 combines with J gene TRBJ1-1, with TRBD1 matching 7 bases. This CDR3 comprises 14 residues. The ends lost 3 bases at V and 8 bases at J; junction bases unmatched: 10. In germline, CDR1 is SGDLS, CDR2 YYNGEE. The CDR3 reads CASSDKDGTEEAFF. The CDR3 DNA follows: TGTGCCAGCAGCGATAAAGATGGGACAGAAGAAGCTTTCTTT.

The chain joins TRBV6-2 or TRBV6-3 to TRBJ1-6; TRBD1 might be the D (5 bases). Trimming cost V 7 bases and J 8 bases, with 15 bases left between them. CDR3 length: 14 residues. Per the germline V gene, CDR1 is MNHEY and CDR2 is SVGEGT. CDR3 DNA sequence: TGTGCCAGCACCCCGGGGGGTCGAGATTCACCCCTCCACTTT. Its translation is CASTPGGRDSPLHF.